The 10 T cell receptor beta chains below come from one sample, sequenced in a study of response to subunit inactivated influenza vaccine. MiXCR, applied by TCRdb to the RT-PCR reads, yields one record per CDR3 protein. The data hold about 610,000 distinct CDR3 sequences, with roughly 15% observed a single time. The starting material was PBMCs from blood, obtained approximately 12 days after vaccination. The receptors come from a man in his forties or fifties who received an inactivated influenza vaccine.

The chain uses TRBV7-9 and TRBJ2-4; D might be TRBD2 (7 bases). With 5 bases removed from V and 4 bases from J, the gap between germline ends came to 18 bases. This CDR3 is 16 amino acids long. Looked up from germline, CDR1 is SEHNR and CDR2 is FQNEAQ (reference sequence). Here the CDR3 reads CASSPWEGGRKNIQYF. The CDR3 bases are TGTGCCAGCAGCCCTTGGGAGGGGGGCCGAAAAAACATTCAGTACTTC.

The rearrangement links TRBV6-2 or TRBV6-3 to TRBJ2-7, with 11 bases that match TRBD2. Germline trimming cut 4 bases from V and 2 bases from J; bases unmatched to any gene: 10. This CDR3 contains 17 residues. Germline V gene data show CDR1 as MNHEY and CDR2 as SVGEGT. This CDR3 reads CASSFSTSGIRTYEQYF. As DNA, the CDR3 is TGTGCCAGCAGTTTTTCGACTAGCGGGATAAGAACCTACGAGCAGTACTTC.

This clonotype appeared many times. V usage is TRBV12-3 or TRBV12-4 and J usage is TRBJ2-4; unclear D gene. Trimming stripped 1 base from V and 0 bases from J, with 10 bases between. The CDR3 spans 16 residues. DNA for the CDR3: TGTGCCAGCAGTTTAGGACACCCTCTAGCCAAAAACATTCAGTACTTC. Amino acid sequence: CASSLGHPLAKNIQYF.

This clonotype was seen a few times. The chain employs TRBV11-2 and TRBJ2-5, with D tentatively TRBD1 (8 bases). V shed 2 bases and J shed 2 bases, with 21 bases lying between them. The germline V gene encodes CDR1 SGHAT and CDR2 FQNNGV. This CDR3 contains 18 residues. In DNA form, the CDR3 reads TGTGCCAGCAGCTTACCTCCCAGGGGGCAGGGGGGGCAAGAGACCCAGTACTTC. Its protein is CASSLPPRGQGGQETQYF.

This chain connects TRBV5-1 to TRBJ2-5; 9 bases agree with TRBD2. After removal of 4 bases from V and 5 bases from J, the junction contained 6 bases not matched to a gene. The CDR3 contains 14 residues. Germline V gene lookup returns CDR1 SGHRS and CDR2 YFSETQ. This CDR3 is CASSTGLARETQYF. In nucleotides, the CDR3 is TGCGCCAGCAGCACGGGACTAGCTCGGGAGACCCAGTACTTC.

The CDR3 loop reads CASSLEGTGVQPQHF. The CDR3 DNA reads as TGTGCCAGCAGCTTAGAAGGGACAGGGGTTCAGCCCCAGCATTTT. This rearrangement joins TRBV7-9 to TRBJ1-5; TRBD1 matches at 10 bases. CDR3 size: 15 residues. V lost 1 base and J lost 6; bases outside the gene matches: 3. Germline CDR1 reads SEHNR; CDR2 reads FQNEAQ (reference sequence).

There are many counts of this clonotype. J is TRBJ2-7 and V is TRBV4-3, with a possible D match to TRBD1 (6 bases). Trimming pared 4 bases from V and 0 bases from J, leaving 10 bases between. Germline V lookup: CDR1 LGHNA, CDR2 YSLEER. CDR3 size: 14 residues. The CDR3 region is CASSRDRLSYEQYF. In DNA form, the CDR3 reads TGCGCCAGCAGCCGAGACAGGCTCTCCTACGAGCAGTACTTC.

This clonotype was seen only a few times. The DNA of the CDR3 is TGTGCCAGCAGCCCCCAGACCGGGACAGGGCCTTTCTATGGCTACACCTTC. Translation: CASSPQTGTGPFYGYTF. The chain has TRBV4-2 and TRBJ1-2; 9 bases align to TRBD1. Germline V gene sequence: CDR1 LGHNA, CDR2 YNFKEQ. V was pared by 4 bases and J by 4 bases, with 13 bases of the junction left unmatched. There are 17 residues in the CDR3.

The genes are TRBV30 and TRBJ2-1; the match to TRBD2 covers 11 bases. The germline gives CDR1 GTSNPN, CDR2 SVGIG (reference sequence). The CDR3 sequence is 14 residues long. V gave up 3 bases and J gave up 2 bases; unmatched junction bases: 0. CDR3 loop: CAWRTSGTYNEQFF. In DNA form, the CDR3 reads TGTGCCTGGAGGACTAGCGGGACCTACAATGAGCAGTTCTTC.

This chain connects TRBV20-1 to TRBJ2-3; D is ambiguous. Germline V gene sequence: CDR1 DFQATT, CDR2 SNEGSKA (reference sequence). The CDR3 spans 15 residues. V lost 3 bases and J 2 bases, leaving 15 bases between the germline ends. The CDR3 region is CSARSGPWNTDTQYF. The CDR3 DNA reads TGCAGTGCTAGGTCCGGGCCCTGGAACACAGATACGCAGTATTTT.